This T cell receptor (beta chain) was retrieved from a study of cytomegalovirus exposure and HLA in healthy donors. This table comes from immunoSEQ multiplex PCR, and its TCRdb copy is limited to in-frame clones, with some not included. The sample shows roughly 150,000 clones, approximately 86% of them seen only once. Germline CDR1 and CDR2: SEHNR and FQNEAQ (reference sequence). The junction had 4 bases not matched to a gene; V was cut back by 0 bases and J by 0 bases. CDR3 size: 17 residues. This TCR was sampled from a woman younger than 35 in good health and CMV-seronegative. The chain uses TRBV7-9 and TRBJ2-1; 8 bases map to TRBD2. The sequenced sample consisted of PBMCs. The CDR3 here is CASSLARGLDSYNEQFF. CDR3 nucleotide sequence: TGTGCCAGCAGCTTAGCTAGGGGACTAGACTCCTACAATGAGCAGTTCTTC.